This TCR beta chain was sequenced in a study of CD8 T cells in ankylosing spondylitis listed by TCRdb under 2017. Study-wide context: T cell receptor beta repertoires were profiled in healthy donors and ankylosing spondylitis patients so that disease-linked TCR variants could be found. The full study cohort was made up of about 25 ankylosing spondylitis patients and 108 healthy donors. Peripheral blood samples were taken, and synovial fluid was additionally collected from ankylosing spondylitis patients. On the study overall, not on this receptor specifically: A TCR beta motif made up of eight or nine highly homologous amino acid variants appeared to be characteristic of blood from ankylosing spondylitis patients. Some of the motif variants had been reported before in the synovial fluid and blood of reactive arthritis patients, a finding that suggests common disease-initiation mechanisms. According to the report, matched synovial fluid samples from ankylosing spondylitis patients were significantly enriched for the disease-linked clones. The disease-linked clones showed a CD8+ phenotype and occurred at relatively low frequencies in peripheral blood.

Note on this clonotype: The target of this receptor is not known. Base qualities are not at hand, and no much larger clone is one base apart.

Data came from an Illumina HiSeq 2500. Quantitative 5'-RACE with molecular barcodes was the method used to prepare the TCR beta libraries. From the authors' description of their analysis: A new computational method, built on a probabilistic model of VDJ rearrangement, was used to identify disease-linked TCR variants. TCRdb reanalyzed the raw reads on its own, using fastp at Q25 for trimming and MiXCR for clone calling, and kept in-frame beta chains. Each CDR3 protein gets just one entry, which takes the most common genes and DNA from the rows behind it. TCRdb, not the authors, supplied the V and J calls. A total of about 390,000 distinct CDR3 sequences appear in this sample, 20% to 25% of them only once. In total, the top ten clones hold about 16% of the sample. The sequenced material came from blood, either unsorted or a sorted T cell fraction (not recorded which). This receptor was obtained from a male donor with ankylosing spondylitis.

CDR3 reads: CASSLPAGSFPYSNQPQHF. The DNA is TGTGCCAGCAGCCTCCCGGCTGGCAGCTTCCCTTATAGCAATCAGCCCCAGCATTTT. In this chain, TRBV5-6 is recombined with TRBJ1-5, with the D gene not clear enough to name. Counted from cysteine to phenylalanine, this CDR3 has 19 amino acids. Here the CDR3 DNA is all that survives: 57 bases in frame from base 1. V and J lose 4 bases and 0 bases, and a span of 23 bases separates them. The germline V gene sets CDR1 to SGHDT and CDR2 to YYEEEE.